These 7 T cell receptor beta chains were sequenced from one sample in a study of CD8 T cells in Susac syndrome. RNA in amounts of roughly 0.5 to 1 ug was reverse transcribed with random hexamers. TCRdb fed the immunoSEQ multiplex PCR reads into MiXCR, producing one record per CDR3 protein. The sample comprises about 200,000 distinct CDR3 sequences, under 97% of which are singletons, and roughly 0.095% rests with the top ten. The sequencing sample was made of CD4+ T cells from PBMCs. The origin of the receptors is a human donor with multiple sclerosis.

The chain combines TRBV30 with TRBJ2-1; 15 bases are shared with TRBD2. Trimming took 3 bases from V and 10 from J; bases not matched to a gene: 7. In germline, CDR1 is GTSNPN, CDR2 SVGIG (reference sequence). CDR3 length: 15 residues. CDR3 sequence (DNA): TGTGCCTGGAGCCGGACTAGCGGGGGGGCCTGGGAGCAGTTCTTC. This translates into CAWSRTSGGAWEQFF.

The gene calls are TRBV9 and TRBJ2-1, with TRBD1 matching over 7 bases. From germline, CDR1 is SGDLS and CDR2 YYNGEE. V lost 6 bases and J lost 4; bases outside the gene matches: 10. The CDR3 contains 15 residues. Here the CDR3 reads CASTPGQRPYNEQFF. The CDR3 coding sequence is TGTGCCAGCACCCCGGGACAGAGACCTTACAATGAGCAGTTCTTC.

V gene TRBV5-1 combines with J gene TRBJ2-3; TRBD1 agrees at 12 bases. The length of the CDR3 is 15 residues. V lost 4 bases to trimming and J lost 6 bases; unmatched junction nucleotides: 6. Per germline, CDR1 SGHRS and CDR2 YFSETQ. The CDR3 reads CASSLGTGGGDTQYF. The CDR3 region has the DNA TGCGCCAGCAGCCTCGGGACAGGGGGCGGCGATACGCAGTATTTT.

The V and J genes are TRBV6-1 and TRBJ1-6; D call uncertain. From germline, CDR1 is MNHNS and CDR2 SASEGT. V was clipped by 2 bases and J by 7 bases, with 9 bases between them. CDR3 length: 14 amino acids. Here the CDR3 reads CASSEQGTNSPLHF. CDR3 nucleotides: TGTGCCAGCAGTGAACAAGGAACGAATTCACCCCTCCACTTT.

The chain combines TRBV7-2 with TRBJ2-3; 7 positions agree with TRBD2. Germline CDR1 is SGHTA and CDR2 is FQGNSA. V lost 2 bases and J lost 1; bases outside the gene matches: 3. The CDR3 runs to 15 residues. The CDR3 DNA follows: TGTGCCAGCAGCTTACGGAGCGGGGGCACAGATACGCAGTATTTT. Encoded protein: CASSLRSGGTDTQYF.

The rearrangement links TRBV19 to TRBJ1-1; tentative D call: TRBD1 (6 bases). The CDR3 extends over 12 amino acids. V was trimmed by 4 bases and J by 3 bases, leaving 6 bases between them. Germline V CDR1 and CDR2: LNHDA, SQIVND (reference sequence). Here the CDR3 DNA reads TGTGCCAGTAGTAAGGGGGACACTGAAGCTTTCTTT. Translating it yields CASSKGDTEAFF. The whole variable domain, remainder taken from reference TRBV19 and TRBJ1-1, is DGGITQSPKYLFRKEGQNVTLSCEQNLNHDAMYWYRQDPGQGLRLIYYSQIVNDFQKGDIAEGYSVSREKKESFPLTVTSAQKNPTAFYLCASSKGDTEAFFGQGTRLTVV.

The chain links TRBV5-1 to TRBJ2-7; 8 bases are shared with TRBD1. Germline V gene lookup returns CDR1 SGHRS and CDR2 YFSETQ. The CDR3 contains 14 residues. V dropped 4 bases and J dropped 6; count of bases not matched to a gene: 9. The CDR3 DNA reads as TGCGCCAGCAGCCCAGGCATACAGGGGGGCGAGCAGTACTTC. Residues: CASSPGIQGGEQYF.